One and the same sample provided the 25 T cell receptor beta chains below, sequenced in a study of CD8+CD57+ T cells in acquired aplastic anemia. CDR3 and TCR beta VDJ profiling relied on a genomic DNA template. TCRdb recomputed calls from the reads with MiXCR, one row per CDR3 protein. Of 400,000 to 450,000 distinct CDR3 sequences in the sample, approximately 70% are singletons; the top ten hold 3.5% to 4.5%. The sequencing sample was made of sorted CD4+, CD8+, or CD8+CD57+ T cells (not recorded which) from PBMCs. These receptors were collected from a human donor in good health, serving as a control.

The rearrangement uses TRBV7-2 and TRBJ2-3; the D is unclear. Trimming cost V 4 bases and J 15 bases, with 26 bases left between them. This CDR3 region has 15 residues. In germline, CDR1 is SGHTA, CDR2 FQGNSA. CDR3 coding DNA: TGTGCCAGCAGCTCCGACAAATACTATGGCTACACCTTCTATTTT. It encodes CASSSDKYYGYTFYF.

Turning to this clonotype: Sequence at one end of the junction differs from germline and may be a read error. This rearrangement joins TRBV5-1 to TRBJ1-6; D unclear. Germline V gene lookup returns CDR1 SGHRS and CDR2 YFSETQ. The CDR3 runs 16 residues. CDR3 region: CASSPGLTSSGSPLHF. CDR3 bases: TGTGCCAGCAGCCCCGGACTGACATCCTCTGGTTCACCCCTCCACTTT.

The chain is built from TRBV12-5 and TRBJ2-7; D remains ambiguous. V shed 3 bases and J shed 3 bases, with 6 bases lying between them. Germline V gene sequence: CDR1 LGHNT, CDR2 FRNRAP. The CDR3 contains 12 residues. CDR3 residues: CASGLGYYEQYF. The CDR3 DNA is TGTGCTAGTGGTTTAGGGTACTACGAGCAGTACTTC.

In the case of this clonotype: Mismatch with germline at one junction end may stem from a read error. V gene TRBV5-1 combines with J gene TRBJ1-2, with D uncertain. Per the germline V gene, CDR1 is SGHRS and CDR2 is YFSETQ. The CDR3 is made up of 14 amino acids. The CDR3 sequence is CASSLESLNTGYTF. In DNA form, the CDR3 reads TGTGCCAGCAGCTTGGAGTCCTTAAACACAGGCTACACCTTC.

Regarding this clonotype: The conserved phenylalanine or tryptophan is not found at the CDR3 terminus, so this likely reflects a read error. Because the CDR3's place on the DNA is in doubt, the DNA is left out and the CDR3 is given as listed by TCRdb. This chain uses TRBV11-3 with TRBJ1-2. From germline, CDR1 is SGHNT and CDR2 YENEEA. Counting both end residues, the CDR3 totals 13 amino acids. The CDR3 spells CASSWGVDTSGGA.

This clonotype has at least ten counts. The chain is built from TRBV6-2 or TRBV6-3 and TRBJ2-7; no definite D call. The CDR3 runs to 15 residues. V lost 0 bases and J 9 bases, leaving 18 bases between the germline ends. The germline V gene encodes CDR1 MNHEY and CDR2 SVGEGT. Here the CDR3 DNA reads TGTGCCAGCAGTTACTCGATCCGGCCGCCAGATGGGCAGTACTTC. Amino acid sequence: CASSYSIRPPDGQYF.

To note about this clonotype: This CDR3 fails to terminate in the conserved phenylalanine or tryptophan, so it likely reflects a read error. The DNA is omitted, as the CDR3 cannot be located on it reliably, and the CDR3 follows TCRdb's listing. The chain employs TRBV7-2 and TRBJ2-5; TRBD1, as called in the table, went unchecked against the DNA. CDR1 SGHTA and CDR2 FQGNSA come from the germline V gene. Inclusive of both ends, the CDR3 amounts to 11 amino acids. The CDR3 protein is CASRGGGAHNY.

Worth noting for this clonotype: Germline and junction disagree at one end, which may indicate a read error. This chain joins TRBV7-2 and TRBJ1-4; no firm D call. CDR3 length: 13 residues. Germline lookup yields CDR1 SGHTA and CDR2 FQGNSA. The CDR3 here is CASSLARLEKLFF. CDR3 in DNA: TGTGCCAGCAGCTTAGCAAGGTTGGAAAAACTGTTCTTT. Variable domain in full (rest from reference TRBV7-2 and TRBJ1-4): GAGVSQSPSNKVTEKGKDVELRCDPISGHTALYWYRQSLGQGLEFLIYFQGNSAPDKSGLPSDRFSAERTGGSVSTLTIQRTQQEDSAVYLCASSLARLEKLFFGSGTQLSVL.

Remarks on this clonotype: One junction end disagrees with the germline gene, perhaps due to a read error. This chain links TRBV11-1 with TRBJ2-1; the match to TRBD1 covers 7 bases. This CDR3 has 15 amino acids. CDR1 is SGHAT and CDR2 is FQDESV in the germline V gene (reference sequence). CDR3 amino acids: CAGSKNTGVRNEQFF. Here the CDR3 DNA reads TGTGCCGGCAGCAAAAACACAGGGGTGCGGAATGAACAGTTCTTC.

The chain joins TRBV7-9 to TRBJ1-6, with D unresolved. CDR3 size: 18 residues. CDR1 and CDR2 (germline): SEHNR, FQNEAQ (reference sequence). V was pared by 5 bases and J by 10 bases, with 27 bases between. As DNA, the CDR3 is TGTGCCAGCAGCGAGGGAGCCACGAACACCGGGGAGCTGTCACCCCTCCACTTT. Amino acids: CASSEGATNTGELSPLHF.

The CDR3 spells CASSASGGKLFF. The CDR3 coding sequence is TGTGCCAGCAGCGCTAGCGGGGGGAAACTGTTTTTT. The rearrangement links TRBV9 to TRBJ1-4; D may be TRBD1 (5 bases). This CDR3 is 12 amino acids long. The germline V gene encodes CDR1 SGDLS and CDR2 YYNGEE. The V end was cut by 3 bases, the J end by 11 bases, with 11 bases between.

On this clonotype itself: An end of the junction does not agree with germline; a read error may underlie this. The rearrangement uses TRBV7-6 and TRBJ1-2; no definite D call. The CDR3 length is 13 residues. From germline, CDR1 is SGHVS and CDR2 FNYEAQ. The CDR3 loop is CASSQKGTNTIYF. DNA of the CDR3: TGTGCCAGCAGCCAGAAAGGCACAAACACCATATATTTC.

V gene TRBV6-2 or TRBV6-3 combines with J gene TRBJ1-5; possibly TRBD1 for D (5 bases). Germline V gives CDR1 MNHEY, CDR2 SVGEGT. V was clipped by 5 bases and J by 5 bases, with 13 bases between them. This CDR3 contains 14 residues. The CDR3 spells CASSRRGMDQPQHF. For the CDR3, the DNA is TGTGCCAGCAGTAGGCGGGGGATGGATCAGCCCCAGCATTTT.

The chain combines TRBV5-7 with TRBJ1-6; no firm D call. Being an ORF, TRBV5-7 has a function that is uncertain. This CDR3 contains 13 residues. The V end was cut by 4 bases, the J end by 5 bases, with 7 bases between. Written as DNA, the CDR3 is TGTGCCAGCAGCCGCCCCCATAATTCACCCCTCCACTTT. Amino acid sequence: CASSRPHNSPLHF.

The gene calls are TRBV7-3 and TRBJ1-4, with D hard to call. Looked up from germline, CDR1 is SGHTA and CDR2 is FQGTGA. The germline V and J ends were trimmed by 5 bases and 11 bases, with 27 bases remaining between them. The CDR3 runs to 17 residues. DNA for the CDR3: TGTGCCAGCAGCCACGAGCCGGCACACATTCATAACGTCAAACTGTTTTTT. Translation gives CASSHEPAHIHNVKLFF.

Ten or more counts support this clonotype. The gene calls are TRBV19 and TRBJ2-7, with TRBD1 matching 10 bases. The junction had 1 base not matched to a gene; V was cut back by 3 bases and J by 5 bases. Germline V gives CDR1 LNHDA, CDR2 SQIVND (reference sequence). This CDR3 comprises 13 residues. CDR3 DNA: TGTGCCAGTAGTATGGGACAGGGGAACGAGCAGTACTTC. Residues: CASSMGQGNEQYF.

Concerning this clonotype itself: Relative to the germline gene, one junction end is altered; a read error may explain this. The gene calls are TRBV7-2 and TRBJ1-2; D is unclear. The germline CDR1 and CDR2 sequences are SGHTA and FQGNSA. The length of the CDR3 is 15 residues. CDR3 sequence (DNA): TGTGCCAGCAGCCTAGGTAGGGATACGCAGTATGGCTACCCCTTC. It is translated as CASSLGRDTQYGYPF.

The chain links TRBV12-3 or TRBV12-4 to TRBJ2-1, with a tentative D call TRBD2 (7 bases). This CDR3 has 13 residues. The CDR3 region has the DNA TGTGCTAGTGGGGGGGGGCCGGTAGGCGAGCAGTTCTTC. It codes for CASGGGPVGEQFF.

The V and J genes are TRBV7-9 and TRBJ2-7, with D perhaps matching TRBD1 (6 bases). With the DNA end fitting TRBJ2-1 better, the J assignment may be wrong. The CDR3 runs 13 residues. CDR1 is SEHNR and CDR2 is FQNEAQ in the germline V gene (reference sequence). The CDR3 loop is CASRTGRRGEQFF. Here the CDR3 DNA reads TGTGCCAGCAGGACAGGACGGCGCGGCGAGCAGTTCTTC.

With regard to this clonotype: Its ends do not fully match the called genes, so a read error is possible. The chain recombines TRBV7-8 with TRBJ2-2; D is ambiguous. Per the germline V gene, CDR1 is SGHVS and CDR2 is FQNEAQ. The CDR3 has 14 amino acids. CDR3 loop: CASSLEVAYEQYFF. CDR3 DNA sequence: TGTGCCAGCAGCTTAGAGGTGGCCTACGAGCAGTACTTCTTT.

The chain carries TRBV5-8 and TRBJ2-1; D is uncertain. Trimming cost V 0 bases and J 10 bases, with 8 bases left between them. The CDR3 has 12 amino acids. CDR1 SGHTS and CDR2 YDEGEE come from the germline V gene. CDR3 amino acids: CASSLARHEQFF. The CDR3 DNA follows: TGTGCCAGCAGCTTGGCCAGGCACGAGCAGTTCTTC. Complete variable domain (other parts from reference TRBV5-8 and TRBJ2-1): EAGVTQSPTHLIKTRGQQATLRCSPISGHTSVYWYQQALGLGLQFLLWYDEGEERNRGNFPPRFSGRQFPNYSSELNVNALELEDSALYLCASSLARHEQFFGPGTRLTVL.

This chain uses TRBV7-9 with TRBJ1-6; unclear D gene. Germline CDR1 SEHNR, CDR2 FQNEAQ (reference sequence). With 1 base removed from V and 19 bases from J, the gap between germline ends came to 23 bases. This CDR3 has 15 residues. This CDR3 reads CASSLGETTAGELHF. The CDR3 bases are TGTGCCAGCAGCTTAGGCGAGACTACGGCCGGGGAGCTGCACTTT.

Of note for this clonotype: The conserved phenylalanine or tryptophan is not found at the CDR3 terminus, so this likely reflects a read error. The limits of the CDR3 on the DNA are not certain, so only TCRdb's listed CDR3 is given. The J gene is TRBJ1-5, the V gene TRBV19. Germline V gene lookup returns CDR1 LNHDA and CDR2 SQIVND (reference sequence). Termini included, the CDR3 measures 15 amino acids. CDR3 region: CASSIGTGNKQYFGP.

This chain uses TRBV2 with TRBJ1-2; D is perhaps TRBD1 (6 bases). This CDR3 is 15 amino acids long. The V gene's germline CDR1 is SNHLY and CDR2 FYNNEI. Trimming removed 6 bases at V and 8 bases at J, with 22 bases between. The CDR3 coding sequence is TGTGCCAGCAGCACTCCCCCTACAGGGAGAGGCGGCTACACCTTC. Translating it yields CASSTPPTGRGGYTF.

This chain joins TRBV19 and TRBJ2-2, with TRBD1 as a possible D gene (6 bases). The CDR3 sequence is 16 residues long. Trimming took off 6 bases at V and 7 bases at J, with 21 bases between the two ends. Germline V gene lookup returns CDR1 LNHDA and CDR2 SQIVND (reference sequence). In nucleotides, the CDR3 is TGTGCCAGTAGACATCGGACAGTTGACGGCATCGGGGAGCTGTTTTTT. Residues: CASRHRTVDGIGELFF.